One sample yielded the 9 T cell receptor beta chains listed below, sequenced in a study of T cell responses to AZD1222 COVID-19 vaccine. The data were produced by immunoSEQ multiplex PCR, yet TCRdb's version contains in-frame clones alone and is incomplete. Of about 140,000 clones listed, over 85% are singletons. Source: peripheral blood, taken on day 0 of AZD1222 vaccination. The receptors were sampled from an adult in good health.

The chain joins TRBV11-2 to TRBJ2-1; TRBD1 might be the D (5 bases). The CDR3 is 15 amino acids. CDR1 and CDR2 (germline): SGHAT, FQNNGV. Trimming shortened V by 0 bases and J by 4 bases, and 10 bases separated the two germline ends. The CDR3 is CASSLDRVTYNEQFF. CDR3 in DNA: TGTGCCAGCAGCTTAGACAGGGTCACTTACAATGAGCAGTTCTTC.

The J gene is TRBJ2-1, the V gene TRBV5-6; perhaps TRBD1 as D (6 bases). Per the germline V gene, CDR1 is SGHDT and CDR2 is YYEEEE. The CDR3 has 15 amino acids. V lost 2 bases to trimming and J lost 8 bases, with 17 bases between them. Written as DNA, the CDR3 is TGTGCCAGCAGCTTCGGCATACCACAGGGACATGAGCAGTTCTTC. It codes for CASSFGIPQGHEQFF.

The CDR3 DNA follows: TGTGCCAGCAGCGGGAGAGCAAGCGGGAATTTCGCAGATACGCAGTATTTT. Translated, it gives CASSGRASGNFADTQYF. The chain carries TRBV11-2 and TRBJ2-3; 7 bases align to TRBD2. CDR3 length: 17 residues. The V segment lost 5 bases and the J segment 4 bases; nucleotides outside the gene matches: 15. Germline CDR1 and CDR2: SGHAT and FQNNGV.

The rearrangement links TRBV19 to TRBJ2-3; D unclear. The CDR3 is 13 amino acids. Germline V gene lookup returns CDR1 LNHDA and CDR2 SQIVND (reference sequence). The ends were cut back, 1 base at V and 6 bases at J, with 8 bases in the middle. CDR3 residues: CASSIGTIDTQYF. For the CDR3, the DNA is TGTGCCAGTAGTATAGGAACCATCGATACGCAGTATTTT.

The chain uses TRBV28 and TRBJ1-1; 9 bases fit TRBD1. The germline V gene encodes CDR1 MDHEN and CDR2 SYDVKM. This CDR3 contains 15 residues. V shed 5 bases, J shed 3 bases, and the junction held 7 bases outside the gene matches. The CDR3 DNA reads TGTGCCAGCAGTCAGGGGGGACAGGGAGACACTGAAGCTTTCTTT. Its translation: CASSQGGQGDTEAFF.

The DNA for the CDR3 is TGCGCCAGCAGCCAAGATCCGGCTAGCGGGAGCCTTTTTGGTGGGAATGAGCAGTTCTTC. Residues: CASSQDPASGSLFGGNEQFF. This sequence joins TRBV4-3 and TRBJ2-1, with 10 bases fitting TRBD2. The length of the CDR3 is 20 residues. V lost 0 bases to trimming and J lost 7 bases; unmatched junction nucleotides: 18. From germline, CDR1 is LGHNA and CDR2 YSLEER.

The chain combines TRBV6-2 or TRBV6-3 with TRBJ2-1; maybe TRBD1 (7 bases). The CDR3 is 14 amino acids. V lost 5 bases and J lost 3, with 11 bases in between. The V gene's germline CDR1 is MNHEY and CDR2 SVGEGT. The CDR3 DNA follows: TGTGCCAGCAGTGCGGGACAGATCTACAATGAGCAGTTCTTC. This sequence encodes CASSAGQIYNEQFF.

The V and J genes are TRBV15 and TRBJ2-7; D could derive from TRBD1 or TRBD2 (5 bases each). Germline values: CDR1 LNHNV, CDR2 YYDKDF (reference sequence). The CDR3 sequence is 15 residues long. V was trimmed by 1 base and J by 3 bases, leaving 13 bases between them. The CDR3 coding sequence is TGTGCCACCAGCAGAGCCGGGACGGCCATCTACGAGCAGTACTTC. Its translation is CATSRAGTAIYEQYF.

The V call is TRBV6-5, the J call TRBJ1-4; D is undetermined. With 10 bases removed from V and 0 bases from J, the gap between germline ends came to 12 bases. The length of the CDR3 is 14 residues. The germline CDR1 and CDR2 sequences are MNHEY and SVGAGI. CDR3 DNA sequence: TGTGCCACCACCAAGCGCGCAACTAATGAAAAACTGTTTTTT. Amino acids: CATTKRATNEKLFF.